Listed below are T cell receptor beta chains from one sample, sequenced in a study of T cells in localized non-small cell lung cancer. The repertoire was sequenced with immunoSEQ multiplex PCR; TCRdb's copy has only in-frame clones and lacks some. The sample holds 65,000 or so clones, roughly 80% seen once. The specimen was PBMCs, collected before any cancer treatment. The origin of the receptors is a man aged 40-75 years with stage II lung adenocarcinoma. Each CDR3 is given with its conserved first and last residue. The D gene is left open where the match is weak. Rows give clone size only sometimes, using once, few, many, or a class for an expanded clone.

V	size	D	J	CDR3	DNA
TRBV2	-	TRBD2	TRBJ2-1	CASGLAEGNEQFF	TGTGCCAGCGGACTAGCGGAGGGCAATGAGCAGTTCTTC
TRBV27	-	-	TRBJ1-2	CASSPGGGTYGYTF	TGTGCCAGCAGTCCCGGGGGAGGAACCTATGGCTACACCTTC
TRBV6-6	-	-	TRBJ2-5	CASSYEKTQYF	TGTGCCAGCAGTTACGAAAAGACCCAGTACTTC
TRBV30	few	-	TRBJ1-5	CAWSVGSQQPQHF	TGTGCCTGGAGTGTAGGGTCACAGCAGCCCCAGCATTTT
TRBV12-5	once	TRBD2	TRBJ2-2	CASGLDFTSGRNTGELFF	TGTGCTAGTGGTTTGGACTTCACTAGCGGGAGAAACACCGGGGAGCTGTTTTTT
TRBV7-9	-	-	TRBJ1-2	CASSFKEGYTF	TGTGCCAGCAGCTTTAAGGAGGGCTACACCTTC
TRBV6-1	-	-	TRBJ1-2	CASSDWGGSGYTF	TGTGCCAGCAGTGACTGGGGGGGCAGTGGCTACACCTTC
TRBV5-4	-	-	TRBJ1-2	CASSLGATYGYTF	TGTGCCAGCAGCTTGGGGGCTACCTATGGCTACACCTTC
TRBV11-1	-	-	TRBJ2-7	CASSLFEGKEYEQYF	TGTGCCAGCAGCTTGTTTGAGGGGAAGGAATACGAGCAGTACTTC
TRBV7-9	-	TRBD1	TRBJ1-3	CASSQGVGNTIYF	TGTGCCAGCAGCCAGGGGGTTGGAAACACCATATATTTT
TRBV7-6	once	-	TRBJ2-6	CASSPGQSGANVLTF	TGTGCCAGCAGCCCCGGACAGTCTGGGGCCAACGTCCTGACTTTC
TRBV9	-	TRBD1	TRBJ1-3	CASSATGSAGNTIYF	TGTGCCAGCAGCGCGACAGGGTCGGCAGGAAACACCATATATTTT
TRBV27	-	-	TRBJ2-2	CASLVPTGELFF	TGTGCCAGCTTGGTCCCCACCGGGGAGCTGTTTTTT
TRBV6-5	-	-	TRBJ2-7	CASSYLYEQYF	TGTGCCAGCAGTTACCTTTACGAGCAGTACTTC
TRBV4-3	-	TRBD1	TRBJ2-3	CASSLGTGGTDTQYF	TGCGCCAGCAGCCTAGGGACAGGGGGTACAGATACGCAGTATTTT
TRBV4-1	-	TRBD2	TRBJ2-1	CASSQDFGGSRNEQFF	TGCGCCAGCAGCCAAGATTTCGGCGGGAGCCGCAATGAGCAGTTCTTC
TRBV7-3	-	-	TRBJ1-2	CASSSDSNYGYTF	TGTGCCAGCAGCTCGGACAGCAACTATGGCTACACCTTC
TRBV6-1	few	TRBD1	TRBJ1-4	CASSEEGTGIKKLFF	TGTGCCAGCAGTGAAGAAGGGACAGGAATTAAAAAACTGTTTTTT
TRBV6-5	few	TRBD1	TRBJ1-2	CASSYLPGGNYGYTF	TGTGCCAGCAGTTATCTTCCAGGGGGCAACTATGGCTACACCTTC
TRBV19	once	-	TRBJ1-3	CASSLEQKGGNTIYF	TGTGCCAGTAGTCTGGAGCAGAAGGGCGGAAACACCATATATTTT
TRBV18	-	-	TRBJ1-1	CASSSPGSYTEAFF	TGTGCCAGCTCATCACCTGGGTCGTACACTGAAGCTTTCTTT
TRBV10-3	-	TRBD1	TRBJ2-7	CAISGQGQGYEQYF	TGTGCCATCAGTGGCCAGGGACAGGGTTACGAGCAGTACTTC
TRBV10-3	few	TRBD2	TRBJ2-7	CAITGTSGRRTHEQYF	TGTGCCATCACCGGGACTAGCGGGAGAAGGACGCACGAGCAGTACTTC
TRBV11-2	-	-	TRBJ2-7	CASSLVTGASYEQYF	TGTGCCAGCAGCTTAGTGACAGGAGCCTCCTACGAGCAGTACTTC
TRBV19	-	-	TRBJ1-3	CASSFQPLSGGNTIYF	TGTGCCAGTAGTTTCCAACCCTTATCAGGTGGAAACACCATATATTTT
TRBV5-4	few	-	TRBJ2-7	CASSSPLGAQNEQYF	TGTGCCAGCAGCAGCCCCCTAGGAGCTCAAAACGAGCAGTACTTC
TRBV6-6	many	TRBD1	TRBJ1-2	CASSFTGEGGYTF	TGTGCCAGCAGTTTTACAGGGGAGGGGGGCTACACCTTC
TRBV6-5	few	TRBD1	TRBJ2-1	CATARPGQGYNEQFF	TGTGCCACAGCGCGGCCGGGACAGGGCTACAATGAGCAGTTCTTC
TRBV6-4	-	-	TRBJ1-1	CATGFREGGTEAFF	TGTGCCACAGGGTTCAGGGAGGGGGGCACTGAAGCTTTCTTT
TRBV5-6	-	TRBD2	TRBJ2-5	CASSLAGLAGGKTQYF	TGTGCCAGCAGCCTGGCGGGACTAGCGGGAGGCAAGACCCAGTACTTC
TRBV5-1	-	-	TRBJ2-1	CASSLGAEVYNEQFF	TGCGCCAGCAGCTTGGGAGCGGAGGTGTACAATGAGCAGTTCTTC
TRBV5-4	-	-	TRBJ2-5	CASARGETQYF	TGTGCCAGCGCGAGGGGAGAGACCCAGTACTTC
TRBV7-2	once	-	TRBJ2-7	CASSSGLLTSYEQYF	TGTGCCAGCAGCTCCGGACTTCTTACTTCCTACGAGCAGTACTTC
TRBV4-1	-	TRBD2	TRBJ2-7	CASSPPNGRALYEQYF	TGCGCCAGCAGCCCGCCTAACGGGAGGGCCCTCTACGAGCAGTACTTC
TRBV19	few	-	TRBJ1-5	CASSMGDSNQPQHF	TGTGCCAGTAGTATGGGCGACAGCAATCAGCCCCAGCATTTT
TRBV2	-	TRBD1	TRBJ2-1	CASSSQGSSYNEQFF	TGTGCCAGCAGTTCACAGGGGAGCTCCTACAATGAGCAGTTCTTC
TRBV2	-	TRBD1	TRBJ2-5	CASSKTGGAETQYF	TGTGCCAGCAGTAAAACAGGGGGCGCAGAGACCCAGTACTTC
TRBV19	-	TRBD1	TRBJ1-1	CASSTVTGTGGTEAFF	TGTGCCAGTAGTACCGTCACCGGGACAGGGGGAACTGAAGCTTTCTTT
TRBV6-1	-	-	TRBJ2-3	CASSGDTDTQYF	TGTGCCAGCAGTGGAGACACAGATACGCAGTATTTT
TRBV10-2	-	TRBD1	TRBJ2-2	CASSAGTGRRTGELFF	TGCGCCAGCAGTGCTGGGACAGGGCGTCGGACCGGGGAGCTGTTTTTT
TRBV30	-	-	TRBJ2-1	CAWSVGAAAYNEQFF	TGTGCCTGGAGTGTAGGCGCAGCAGCCTACAATGAGCAGTTCTTC
TRBV7-9	-	-	TRBJ1-1	CASTRRGGENTEAFF	TGTGCCAGCACCCGTAGGGGGGGGGAGAACACTGAAGCTTTCTTT
TRBV18	-	-	TRBJ2-6	CASSPVDSSGANVLTF	TGTGCCAGCTCACCAGTCGACAGCTCTGGGGCCAACGTCCTGACTTTC
TRBV5-4	-	TRBD2	TRBJ2-7	CASSLGSSGSSSYEQYF	TGTGCCAGCAGCTTAGGAAGCAGCGGGAGCTCCTCCTACGAGCAGTACTTC
TRBV10-3	once	-	TRBJ2-4	CAISERGSGDIKNIQYF	TGTGCCATCAGTGAAAGGGGGAGTGGGGACATCAAAAACATTCAGTACTTC
TRBV15	-	TRBD2	TRBJ2-1	CATSRRLAATNNEQFF	TGTGCCACCAGCAGGCGACTAGCGGCGACCAACAATGAGCAGTTCTTC
TRBV4-3	-	-	TRBJ1-2	CASSLSGDNHGYTF	TGCGCCAGCAGCCTCTCCGGGGATAACCATGGCTACACCTTC
TRBV5-1	-	-	TRBJ1-1	CASSRNQGRDTEAFF	TGCGCCAGCAGCCGAAACCAGGGTCGGGACACTGAAGCTTTCTTT